This passage covers 7 T cell receptor beta chains from one sample sequenced in a study of PD-L1 blockade in urothelial cancer (dated by TCRdb to 2016 to 2017). This specimen's time point label, interpreted: peripheral blood 6 weeks after treatment start. Library preparation employed the immunoSEQ multiplex PCR assay. This is the immuneACCESS table as TCRdb keeps it, with only in-frame sequences that have V and J called. A part of the clones is gone; compared with another copy, unresolved V genes explain less than half, and the rest is unexplained. This sample has 75,000 to 95,000 clones in its table, and under 95% of those were observed once. The ten largest clones take up around 0.9% of the sample. Sequencing was performed on PBMCs, taken around atezolizumab (anti-PD-L1) treatment. The source of these receptors is a woman aged 80 or over with urothelial cancer.

This chain joins TRBV27 and TRBJ2-7, with a weak D call TRBD2 (7 bases). Germline-derived CDR1 and CDR2 are MNHEY and SMNVEV (reference sequence). The V and J ends lost 8 bases and 5 bases respectively, with 19 bases between them. The CDR3 runs 14 residues. The CDR3 loop is CASRYGGGSNEQYF. The DNA of the CDR3 is TGTGCCAGCCGCTACGGGGGCGGGAGCAACGAGCAGTACTTC.

This clone appeared a single time. The chain is built from TRBV6-1 and TRBJ1-2, with no clear D. Germline values: CDR1 MNHNS, CDR2 SASEGT. Trimming left V 6 bases short and J 4 bases short, with 18 bases between. This CDR3 is built from 15 residues. The CDR3 loop reads CASRLDQISGYGYTF. CDR3 bases: TGTGCCAGCAGACTAGACCAGATAAGCGGCTATGGCTACACCTTC.

The rearrangement links TRBV19 to TRBJ2-6, with a possible D match to TRBD2 (5 bases). Germline-derived CDR1 and CDR2 are LNHDA and SQIVND (reference sequence). V gave up 5 bases and J gave up 3 bases, with 5 bases separating them. The CDR3 loop spans 13 amino acids. The CDR3 sequence is CASSRDGANVLTF. CDR3 sequence (DNA): TGTGCCAGTAGTCGGGATGGGGCCAACGTCCTGACTTTC. The full variable domain, with the rest looked up from reference TRBV19 and TRBJ2-6, is DGGITQSPKYLFRKEGQNVTLSCEQNLNHDAMYWYRQDPGQGLRLIYYSQIVNDFQKGDIAEGYSVSREKKESFPLTVTSAQKNPTAFYLCASSRDGANVLTFGAGSRLTVL.

This clone was recorded only once. The chain has TRBV5-1 and TRBJ2-1, with a possible D match to TRBD2 (6 bases). V lost 0 bases, J lost 4 bases, and 11 bases lay in between. This CDR3 has 15 amino acids. The germline CDR1 and CDR2 sequences are SGHRS and YFSETQ. The CDR3 protein is CASSLDGTHYNEQFF. DNA for the CDR3: TGCGCCAGCAGCTTGGACGGGACTCATTACAATGAGCAGTTCTTC. Looking up the rest from reference TRBV5-1 and TRBJ2-1 gives the full variable domain: KAGVTQTPRYLIKTRGQQVTLSCSPISGHRSVSWYQQTPGQGLQFLFEYFSETQRNKGNFPGRFSGRQFSNSRSEMNVSTLELGDSALYLCASSLDGTHYNEQFFGPGTRLTVL.

The chain has TRBV5-1 and TRBJ1-1; 9 positions agree with TRBD1. This CDR3 is built from 14 residues. The junction had 2 bases not matched to a gene; V was cut back by 4 bases and J by 1 base. Per germline, CDR1 SGHRS and CDR2 YFSETQ. CDR3 coding DNA: TGCGCCAGCAGCCCGGGACAGGGGAACACTGAAGCTTTCTTT. Residues: CASSPGQGNTEAFF.

The chain joins TRBV15 to TRBJ2-1; TRBD2 is a possible D gene (5 bases). This CDR3 contains 15 residues. Germline lookup yields CDR1 LNHNV and CDR2 YYDKDF (reference sequence). V gave up 2 bases and J gave up 6 bases, with 14 bases separating them. CDR3 loop: CATSRNPGKGNEQFF. DNA of the CDR3: TGTGCCACCAGCAGAAATCCCGGGAAGGGCAATGAGCAGTTCTTC.

The CDR3 protein is CAIGTGEYYEQYF. DNA of the CDR3: TGTGCCATCGGGACAGGGGAGTACTACGAGCAGTACTTC. The V and J genes are TRBV6-1 and TRBJ2-7; 10 positions agree with TRBD1. J gave up 3 bases and V 10 bases, and 6 bases lay outside the gene matches. Germline V gene data show CDR1 as MNHNS and CDR2 as SASEGT. The length of the CDR3 is 13 residues.